Below, 30 T cell receptor beta chains from the same sample are listed, as sequenced in a study of molecular identifiers for immune sequencing clone quantification. TCRdb re-called the PCR reads through MiXCR, storing one row per CDR3 protein. The profile shows 85,000 to 120,000 distinct CDR3 sequences, 30% to 45% of them singletons. Sequenced: naive CD8+ T cells from blood, with Jurkat cell RNA spiked in. Subset described: FACS-sorted CD8+CD4-CCR7+CD45RA+ naive T cells. The receptors were sampled from a human donor in good health. Some libraries in this study had Jurkat cell RNA spiked in.

Only a few counts were recorded for this clonotype. The chain is built from TRBV7-8 and TRBJ2-7; 7 nucleotides match TRBD2. Germline V gene lookup returns CDR1 SGHVS and CDR2 FQNEAQ. CDR3 length equals 17 residues. With V trimmed by 5 bases and J by 3 bases, 16 bases remained unmatched. The CDR3 DNA follows: TGTGCCAGCAGCCCTTACCCTCGCCAGCGGGATAGCTACGAGCAGTACTTC. Its protein product is CASSPYPRQRDSYEQYF.

Points on this clonotype: This sequence may be a read error, since a much larger clone differs from it by one base. The CDR3 carries no conserved terminal phenylalanine or tryptophan, so it likely arises from a read error. DNA of the CDR3: TGTGCCAGCAGCGCTAGCGGGATGCCCAGTGAGCAGTACATC. Protein product: CASSASGMPSEQYI. The V gene is TRBV9, the J gene TRBJ2-7; 9 nucleotides match TRBD2. Germline V lookup: CDR1 SGDLS, CDR2 YYNGEE. The ends lost 3 bases at V and 7 bases at J; junction bases unmatched: 8. This CDR3 has 14 residues.

Comments on this clonotype: A single base separates this from a much larger clone, so it may be a read error. The rearrangement uses TRBV19 and TRBJ2-3; 13 nucleotides line up with TRBD2. V gave up 9 bases and J gave up 10 bases; unmatched junction bases: 7. CDR3 length: 13 residues. Germline V gives CDR1 LNHDA, CDR2 SQIVND (reference sequence). CDR3: CASGLAGEVAQYF. CDR3 nucleotide sequence: TGTGCCAGCGGACTAGCGGGAGAGGTAGCGCAGTATTTT.

The chain has TRBV4-2 and TRBJ2-7; TRBD2 aligns across 12 bases. Germline V gene sequence: CDR1 LGHNA, CDR2 YNFKEQ. There are 14 residues in the CDR3. V was pared by 1 base and J by 5 bases, with 0 bases of the junction left unmatched. The DNA for the CDR3 is TGTGCCAGCAGCCAAGGACTAGCGGGAGACGAGCAGTACTTC. Amino acid sequence: CASSQGLAGDEQYF.

Remarks on this clonotype: The conserved phenylalanine or tryptophan is not found at the CDR3 terminus, so this likely reflects a read error. This chain links TRBV5-3 with TRBJ2-7, with D perhaps matching TRBD2 (5 bases). TRBV5-3 is an open reading frame whose function is uncertain. Trimming removed 8 bases at V and 4 bases at J, with 16 bases between. This CDR3 has 13 residues. CDR3: CASSPAGGYEQYL. The DNA of the CDR3 is TGTGCCAGCAGCCCTGCGGGTGGATACGAGCAGTACCTC.

This sequence joins TRBV6-2 or TRBV6-3 and TRBJ2-3; D is unresolved. CDR1 is MNHEY and CDR2 is SVGEGT in the germline V gene. V was pared by 4 bases and J by 0 bases, with 11 bases between. The length of the CDR3 is 15 residues. The DNA of the CDR3 is TGTGCCAGCAGTTTGGGCAGCACTAGCACAGATACGCAGTATTTT. Its translation is CASSLGSTSTDTQYF.

This chain links TRBV7-2 with TRBJ2-1; no reliable D call. Germline CDR1 SGHTA, CDR2 FQGNSA. The CDR3 consists of 17 residues. V was pared by 5 bases and J by 0 bases, with 17 bases between. CDR3 nucleotide sequence: TGTGCCAGCAGCCTGGGGTCTGGCGCCAGCTCCTACAATGAGCAGTTCTTC. This codes for CASSLGSGASSYNEQFF. Together with reference TRBV7-2 and TRBJ2-1, the CDR3 gives the full variable domain: GAGVSQSPSNKVTEKGKDVELRCDPISGHTALYWYRQSLGQGLEFLIYFQGNSAPDKSGLPSDRFSAERTGGSVSTLTIQRTQQEDSAVYLCASSLGSGASSYNEQFFGPGTRLTVL.

In regard to this clonotype: A much larger clone is a single base away; this may be a read error. The chain combines TRBV4-3 with TRBJ2-7; 7 bases match TRBD1. This CDR3 contains 15 residues. Per germline, CDR1 LGHNA and CDR2 YSLEER. The V and J ends lost 1 base and 12 bases, in that order; junction bases with no gene match: 15. The CDR3 region has the DNA TGCGCCAGCAGCCAAGCCCTAGGGACAGTGGGGCCACGGTACTTC. Translated: CASSQALGTVGPRYF.

Concerning this clonotype: A read error may account for a junction end that differs from germline. The chain carries TRBV4-1 and TRBJ2-7, with a weak D call TRBD1 (6 bases). CDR3 size: 13 residues. The germline gives CDR1 MGHRA, CDR2 YSYEKL. CDR3 in DNA: TGCGCCTGCAGCCACCAACAGGGTTACGAGCAGTACTTC. Protein product: CACSHQQGYEQYF.

The chain is built from TRBV6-5 and TRBJ2-7; TRBD1 might be the D (5 bases). The germline V and J ends were trimmed by 2 bases and 3 bases, with 11 bases remaining between them. The CDR3 is made up of 14 amino acids. The germline V gene encodes CDR1 MNHEY and CDR2 SVGAGI. The CDR3 is CASSYDQGGYEQYF. The CDR3 region has the DNA TGTGCCAGCAGTTACGACCAGGGTGGCTACGAGCAGTACTTC.

A few counts support this clonotype. The chain couples TRBV13 to TRBJ2-3; no firm D call. The germline gives CDR1 PRHDT, CDR2 FYEKMQ (reference sequence). The ends were cut back, 4 bases at V and 0 bases at J, with 20 bases in the middle. The CDR3 runs to 18 residues. Written as DNA, the CDR3 is TGTGCCAGCAGCTCCCTCGGCAGTCAGGCGGTTAGCACAGATACGCAGTATTTT. Its protein is CASSSLGSQAVSTDTQYF.

The chain links TRBV4-3 to TRBJ2-2; tentative D call: TRBD2 (6 bases). Germline values: CDR1 LGHNA, CDR2 YSLEER. This CDR3 has 16 amino acids. Trimming stripped 1 base from V and 2 bases from J, with 11 bases between. The chain's CDR3 is CASSQVEGFNTGELFF. CDR3 nucleotides: TGCGCCAGCAGCCAAGTGGAGGGATTTAACACCGGGGAGCTGTTTTTT.

As concerns this clonotype: The junction differs from germline at one of its ends, possibly a read error. The V gene is TRBV3-1, the J gene TRBJ2-3; 9 nucleotides line up with TRBD1. The germline gives CDR1 LGHDT, CDR2 YNNKEL (reference sequence). This CDR3 contains 16 residues. CDR3 loop: CASSHVNRGPTATQFF. CDR3 nucleotide sequence: TGTGCCAGCAGCCATGTCAACAGGGGGCCCACAGCTACGCAGTTTTTT.

This clonotype occurred many times. V is TRBV28 and J is TRBJ2-7; perhaps TRBD2 as D (5 bases). V was cut by 8 bases and J by 2 bases, with 16 bases left in between. There are 14 residues in the CDR3. The germline V gene has CDR1 MDHEN and CDR2 SYDVKM. This chain's CDR3 is CASRPMAGAYEQYF. The CDR3 DNA follows: TGTGCCAGCCGACCGATGGCGGGTGCCTACGAGCAGTACTTC.

Worth noting for this clonotype: The conserved final phenylalanine or tryptophan is absent from the CDR3, which likely points to a read error. The chain uses TRBV13 and TRBJ2-3; D may match TRBD1 or TRBD2 (6 bases each). CDR3 length: 14 residues. CDR1 and CDR2 (germline): PRHDT, FYEKMQ (reference sequence). Here the CDR3 DNA reads TGTGCCAGCACCTTATGGGGGGCCACAGATACGCAGTATTTA. It is translated as CASTLWGATDTQYL.

This clonotype showed up just a few times. The chain recombines TRBV13 with TRBJ2-3; the D gene is possibly TRBD2 (6 bases). With 5 bases removed from V and 3 bases from J, the gap between germline ends came to 12 bases. There are 14 residues in the CDR3. Germline lookup yields CDR1 PRHDT and CDR2 FYEKMQ (reference sequence). CDR3 DNA sequence: TGTGCCAGCAGCCCCGGGACTCGGACAGATACGCAGTATTTT. Its translation: CASSPGTRTDTQYF.

The chain has TRBV6-2 or TRBV6-3 and TRBJ2-1; D not certain. This CDR3 has 14 residues. Germline values: CDR1 MNHEY, CDR2 SVGEGT. Trimming pared 2 bases from V and 0 bases from J, leaving 5 bases between. The CDR3, as DNA: TGTGCCAGCAGTTACAGGAGCTCCTACAATGAGCAGTTCTTC. It encodes CASSYRSSYNEQFF.

This clonotype was counted many times. This chain joins TRBV20-1 and TRBJ1-5, with D possibly matching TRBD1 (5 bases). V lost 3 bases to trimming and J lost 0 bases, with 12 bases between them. The CDR3 is 15 residues long. Germline V lookup: CDR1 DFQATT, CDR2 SNEGSKA (reference sequence). In DNA form, the CDR3 reads TGCAGTGCTAGGAGGAGGGGCTATAGCAATCAGCCCCAGCATTTT. Translating it yields CSARRRGYSNQPQHF.

A remark on this clonotype: Possible read error: a much larger clone is one base away. Because it lacks the conserved phenylalanine or tryptophan at the end, this CDR3 is likely a read error. CDR3 region: CALGSAYEQYL. The CDR3 DNA is TGTGCCCTAGGATCCGCGTACGAGCAGTACCTC. The chain links TRBV7-9 to TRBJ2-7, with no clear D. Germline V gives CDR1 SEHNR, CDR2 FQNEAQ (reference sequence). This CDR3 spans 11 amino acids. Trimming pared 11 bases from V and 4 bases from J, leaving 12 bases between.

The chain couples TRBV7-8 to TRBJ2-2; TRBD2 matches at 10 bases. CDR3 length: 17 residues. Germline V CDR1 and CDR2: SGHVS, FQNEAQ. The trim removed 3 bases at V and 4 bases at J, leaving 8 bases unmatched. This chain's CDR3 is CASSFPSGGPITGELFF. CDR3 nucleotides: TGTGCCAGCAGCTTTCCTAGCGGGGGCCCGATCACCGGGGAGCTGTTTTTT.

This clonotype has only a few counts. No conserved phenylalanine or tryptophan is present at the end of the CDR3, so a read error is the likely explanation. The chain combines TRBV5-6 with TRBJ1-2; 10 bases are shared with TRBD1. CDR1 is SGHDT, CDR2 YYEEEE, per germline. The CDR3 runs to 15 residues. J lost 3 bases, V lost 3 bases, and 5 bases had no gene match. CDR3 in DNA: TGTGCCAGCAGCTACGGGACAGGGGATGACTATGGCTACACCTTA. Amino acids: CASSYGTGDDYGYTL.

This clonotype occurred a few times. V and J are TRBV11-3 and TRBJ2-1; weak D call: TRBD1 (6 bases). The CDR3 has 14 amino acids. Trimming pared 2 bases from V and 8 bases from J, leaving 13 bases between. Looked up from germline, CDR1 is SGHNT and CDR2 is YENEEA. CDR3 DNA sequence: TGTGCCAGCAGCTTATTAGGACAGATTCATGAGCAGTTCTTC. Protein sequence: CASSLLGQIHEQFF.

As regards this clonotype: Being one base from a much bigger clone, this may be a read error. The CDR3 loop reads CSVGGTTGYEQYF. The DNA of the CDR3 is TGCAGCGTTGGAGGGACTACAGGGTACGAGCAGTACTTC. The chain has TRBV29-1 and TRBJ2-7, with D possibly matching TRBD2 (7 bases). The germline CDR1 and CDR2 sequences are SQVTM and ANQGSEA. This CDR3 contains 13 residues. V dropped 4 bases and J dropped 4 bases, with 14 bases sitting between them.

As DNA, the CDR3 is TGTGCCAGCAGTTACGGTCTATATAATTCACCCCTCCACTTT. The encoded protein is CASSYGLYNSPLHF. The J gene is TRBJ1-6, the V gene TRBV6-5; D is unresolved. The CDR3 is 14 amino acids. CDR1 is MNHEY and CDR2 is SVGAGI in the germline V gene. Trimming shortened V by 2 bases and J by 4 bases, and 6 bases separated the two germline ends.

This clonotype showed up just a few times. The chain employs TRBV28 and TRBJ2-3; 8 bases are a match to TRBD1. Losses at the gene ends were 3 bases for V and 5 bases for J; bases not matched to a gene: 4. This CDR3 region has 14 residues. CDR1 and CDR2 from the germline V gene are MDHEN and SYDVKM. The CDR3 DNA follows: TGTGCCAGCAGTTTTGACAGGGGTAGAGATACGCAGTATTTT. Protein product: CASSFDRGRDTQYF. Complete variable domain (other parts from reference TRBV28 and TRBJ2-3): DVKVTQSSRYLVKRTGEKVFLECVQDMDHENMFWYRQDPGLGLRLIYFSYDVKMKEKGDIPEGYSVSREKKERFSLILESASTNQTSMYLCASSFDRGRDTQYFGPGTRLTVL.

In this sample, this clonotype turned up once. Germline is not matched at one junction end, which may reflect a read error. The chain employs TRBV4-1 and TRBJ2-2, with 13 bases aligning to TRBD2. The CDR3 contains 18 residues. From germline, CDR1 is MGHRA and CDR2 YSYEKL. The CDR3 DNA sequence: TGCGTCAGCAGCCAAGTCACGGGACTAGCGGGACAGGCCGGGGAGCTGTTTTTT. Amino acids: CVSSQVTGLAGQAGELFF.

Only one count was recorded for this clonotype. A read error may account for a junction end that differs from germline. The rearrangement joins TRBV28 to TRBJ2-1; 8 bases are shared with TRBD1. This CDR3 has 18 amino acids. Germline V gene lookup returns CDR1 MDHEN and CDR2 SYDVKM. Here the CDR3 reads CASSKGISGGRFYYELFF. CDR3 DNA: TGTGCCAGCAGTAAAGGGATATCAGGGGGCAGATTTTACTATGAGCTGTTCTTC.

Many counts were recorded for this clonotype. In DNA form, the CDR3 reads TGCAGCGTTGTCGGAGCGGGAGATTCTTTGGCAGATACGCAGTATTTT. Protein: CSVVGAGDSLADTQYF. The V and J genes are TRBV29-1 and TRBJ2-3; TRBD2 matches at 8 bases. CDR1 and CDR2 (germline): SQVTM, ANQGSEA. The CDR3 loop spans 16 amino acids. V shed 4 bases, J shed 4 bases, and the junction held 13 bases outside the gene matches.

This clonotype was observed a few times. The chain carries TRBV20-1 and TRBJ1-2, with D hard to call. CDR1 and CDR2 (germline): DFQATT, SNEGSKA (reference sequence). Trimming removed 6 bases from V and 6 bases from J, with 17 bases in between. This CDR3 has 13 amino acids. The CDR3 region has the DNA TGCAGTGCCTTCGAACGGTCGACGGATGGCTACACCTTC. This codes for CSAFERSTDGYTF.

About this clonotype itself: This may stem from a read error, because a much larger clone lies one nucleotide away. The CDR3 DNA reads TGTGCCAGCAGCTTAGCTAGCGGGAGCAACAATGAGCAGTTCTTC. It codes for CASSLASGSNNEQFF. The chain combines TRBV7-2 with TRBJ2-1, with TRBD2 identical over 9 bases. The CDR3 extends over 15 amino acids. Germline-derived CDR1 and CDR2 are SGHTA and FQGNSA. V was pared by 0 bases and J by 5 bases, with 2 bases of the junction left unmatched. The whole variable domain, remainder taken from reference TRBV7-2 and TRBJ2-1, is GAGVSQSPSNKVTEKGKDVELRCDPISGHTALYWYRQSLGQGLEFLIYFQGNSAPDKSGLPSDRFSAERTGGSVSTLTIQRTQQEDSAVYLCASSLASGSNNEQFFGPGTRLTVL.